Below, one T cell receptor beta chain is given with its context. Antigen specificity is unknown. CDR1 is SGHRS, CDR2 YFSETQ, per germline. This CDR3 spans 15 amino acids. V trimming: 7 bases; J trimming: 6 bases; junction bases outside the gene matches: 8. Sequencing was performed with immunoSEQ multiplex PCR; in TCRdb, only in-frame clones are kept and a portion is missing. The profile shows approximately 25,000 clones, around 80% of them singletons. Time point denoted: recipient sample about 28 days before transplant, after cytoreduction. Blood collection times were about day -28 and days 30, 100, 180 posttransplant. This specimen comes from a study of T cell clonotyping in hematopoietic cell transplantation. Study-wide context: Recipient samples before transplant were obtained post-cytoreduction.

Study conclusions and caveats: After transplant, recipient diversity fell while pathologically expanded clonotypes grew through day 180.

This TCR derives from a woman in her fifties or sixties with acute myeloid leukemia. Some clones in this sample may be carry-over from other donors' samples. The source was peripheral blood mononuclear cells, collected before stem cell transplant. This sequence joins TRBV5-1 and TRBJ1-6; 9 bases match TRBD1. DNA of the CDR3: TGCGCCAGCCGAACGAAGGGACAGGGTAATTCACCCCTCCACTTT. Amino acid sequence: CASRTKGQGNSPLHF.